The following is a TCR beta chain sequence with its context. This entry belongs to a study of blood T cell repertoires in COVID-19. Study context: Researchers got acute and convalescent COVID-19 samples from the United States, Italy and Spain. In each case, the material was cDNA or gDNA derived from T cells, B-cell-depleted T cells, or PBMCs.

A Seattle source enrolled patients during active infection and followed them longitudinally. This CDR3 spans 15 amino acids. Trimming left V 1 base short and J 7 bases short, with 11 bases between. Per the germline V gene, CDR1 is SGHNT and CDR2 is YENEEA. Original data processing: Quantification of nucleated cells was approximated via reference gene primer amplification. Profiled with immunoSEQ multiplex PCR; TCRdb holds only in-frame clones, not every one. V, J and clone size are taken as reported in that table, and D and trimming were inferred from the DNA itself. The top ten hold around 8% of the sample, which has approximately 500,000 clones, less than 90% seen once.

The chain uses TRBV11-3 and TRBJ1-6; D unresolved. The sequence was obtained from a woman in her forties or fifties with COVID-19, enrolled during active disease. Material: peripheral blood. The CDR3 loop is CASSLGGQTNSPLHF. DNA for the CDR3: TGTGCCAGCAGCTTAGGTGGCCAGACAAATTCACCCCTCCACTTT.